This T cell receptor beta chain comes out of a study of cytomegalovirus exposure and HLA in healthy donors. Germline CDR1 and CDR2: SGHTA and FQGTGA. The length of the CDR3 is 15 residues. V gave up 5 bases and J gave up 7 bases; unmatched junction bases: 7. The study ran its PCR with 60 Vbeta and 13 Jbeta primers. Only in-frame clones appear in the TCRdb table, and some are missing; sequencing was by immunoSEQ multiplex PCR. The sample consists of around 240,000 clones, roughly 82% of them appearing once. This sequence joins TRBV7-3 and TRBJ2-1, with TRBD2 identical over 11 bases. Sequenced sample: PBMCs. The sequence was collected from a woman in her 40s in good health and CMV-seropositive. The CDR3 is CASSRVLAGVNEQFF. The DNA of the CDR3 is TGTGCCAGCAGCCGAGTACTAGCGGGAGTAAATGAGCAGTTCTTC.